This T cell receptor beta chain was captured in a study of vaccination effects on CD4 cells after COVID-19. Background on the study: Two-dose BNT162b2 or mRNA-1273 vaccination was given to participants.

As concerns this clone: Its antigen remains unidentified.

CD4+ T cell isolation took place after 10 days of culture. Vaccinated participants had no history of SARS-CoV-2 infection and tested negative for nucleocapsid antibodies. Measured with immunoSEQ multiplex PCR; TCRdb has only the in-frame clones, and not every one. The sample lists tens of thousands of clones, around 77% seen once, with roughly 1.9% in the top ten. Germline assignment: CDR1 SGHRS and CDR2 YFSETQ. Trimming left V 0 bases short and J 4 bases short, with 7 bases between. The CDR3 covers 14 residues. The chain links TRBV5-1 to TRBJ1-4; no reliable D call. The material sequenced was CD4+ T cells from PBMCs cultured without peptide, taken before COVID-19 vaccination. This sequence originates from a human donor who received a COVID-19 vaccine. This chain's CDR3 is CASSLGLLNEKLFF. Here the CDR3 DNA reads TGCGCCAGCAGCTTGGGGCTCCTTAATGAAAAACTGTTTTTT.